The rows below give T cell receptor beta chains drawn from one sample of a study of cytomegalovirus exposure and HLA in healthy donors. This table comes from immunoSEQ multiplex PCR, and its TCRdb copy is limited to in-frame clones, with some not included. This sample has some 130,000 clones, with 82% found just once. Sample: PBMCs. Receptors originate from a male donor in good health and CMV-seropositive. The CDR3 runs from the conserved cysteine through the conserved F or W. A D gene is named only where the DNA matches it firmly. Where a row states a size, it is once, few, many or the class of an expanded clone; other rows omit it.

D gene,J gene,V gene,clone size,CDR3 DNA,CDR3 protein
NA,TRBJ2-2,TRBV7-9,NA,TGTGCCAGCAGCTCCCCCTTTACCGAGGTGGAGCTGTTTTTT,CASSSPFTEVELFF
NA,TRBJ2-1,TRBV2,NA,TGTGCCAGCAGTGTGGAGAACCACAATGAGCAGTTCTTC,CASSVENHNEQFF
NA,TRBJ2-1,TRBV7-2,NA,TGTGCCAGCAGCTTAATCCCCGCCCCACCCCGGGGGGCTTACAATGAGCAGTTCTTC,CASSLIPAPPRGAYNEQFF
NA,TRBJ2-6,TRBV27,NA,TGTGCCAGCAGGGTGAACCGGGGAACTGGGGCCAACGTCCTGACTTTC,CASRVNRGTGANVLTF
TRBD1,TRBJ1-1,TRBV5-4,NA,TGTGCCAGCAGCTTGACAGGGGGGGACACTGAAGCTTTCTTT,CASSLTGGDTEAFF
NA,TRBJ1-2,TRBV7-2,few,TGTGCCAGCAGCTTAGATCAGGGCGGCCAGAACTATGGCTACACCTTC,CASSLDQGGQNYGYTF
NA,TRBJ2-7,TRBV7-8,NA,TGTGCCAGCAGCCCCGGGTCATCGCCGCTGGAGGAGGGCTACGAGCAGTACTTC,CASSPGSSPLEEGYEQYF
NA,TRBJ1-3,TRBV7-2,NA,TGTGCCAGCAGCTTAGTGGGGGGATCTGGAAACACCATATATTTT,CASSLVGGSGNTIYF
TRBD1,TRBJ1-2,TRBV19,NA,TGTGCCAGTAGCCCTGTACAGGGGGCGCGGATCTATGGCTACACCTTC,CASSPVQGARIYGYTF
TRBD1,TRBJ2-7,TRBV19,NA,TGTGCCAGTTCCGGGACAGGGGGCTACGAGCAGTACTTC,CASSGTGGYEQYF
NA,TRBJ1-1,TRBV7-2,NA,TGTGCCAGCAGCTTAGTCAGGGTCCCTGAAGCTTTCTTT,CASSLVRVPEAFF
TRBD2,TRBJ2-3,TRBV4-1,NA,TGCGCCAGCAGCCTAAGGTGGCCTAGCGGAGGGAGCACAGATACGCAGTATTTT,CASSLRWPSGGSTDTQYF
TRBD2,TRBJ2-3,TRBV5-1,once,TGCGCCAGCAGCTTGAGAGCGGGAGCGAGCACAGATACGCAGTATTTT,CASSLRAGASTDTQYF
NA,TRBJ2-7,TRBV9,NA,TGTGCCAGCAGCGGTTCAGGGGATTCCTACGAGCAGTACTTC,CASSGSGDSYEQYF
NA,TRBJ2-7,TRBV29-1,NA,TGCAGCGTGCCCCCCCGAGAGCCCCTGACCTACGAGCAGTACTTC,CSVPPREPLTYEQYF
NA,TRBJ2-3,TRBV18,NA,TGTGCCAGCTCACCGGGGCTCCTCACAGATACGCAGTATTTT,CASSPGLLTDTQYF
TRBD1,TRBJ1-1,TRBV19,NA,TGTGCCAGTCTCCTTGGGACAGGTGGCATGAACACTGAAGCTTTCTTT,CASLLGTGGMNTEAFF
NA,TRBJ2-1,TRBV29-1,NA,TGCAGCGTTGAAAGTAGCAATGAGCAGTTCTTC,CSVESSNEQFF
NA,TRBJ2-7,TRBV28,NA,TGTGCCAGCAGTGCTCTCATGGGCGCCTCCTACGAGCAGTACTTC,CASSALMGASYEQYF
NA,TRBJ2-2,TRBV21-1,NA,TGTGCCAGCAGCAATCTCGGAGGCGCGAACACCGGGGAGCTGTTTTTT,CASSNLGGANTGELFF
TRBD2,TRBJ2-1,TRBV19,NA,TGTGCCAGTAGTACCTCCGGGACTAGCGGGAGTTTTGAGCAGTTCTTC,CASSTSGTSGSFEQFF
NA,TRBJ2-2,TRBV5-1,NA,TGCGCCAGCAGCTTGGTTTCGACCGGGGAGCTGTTTTTT,CASSLVSTGELFF
TRBD2,TRBJ2-1,TRBV6-4,NA,TGTGCCAGCAGTGAGGGAGCGGGAGTCACTACTAATGAGCAGTTCTTC,CASSEGAGVTTNEQFF
TRBD2,TRBJ2-1,TRBV2,NA,TGTGCCAGCAGCGAGCGGGAGGCCTACAATGAGCAGTTCTTC,CASSEREAYNEQFF
TRBD2,TRBJ2-1,TRBV11-3,NA,TGTGCCAGCAGCTTTGCGCGGGAGGGCCATGAGCAGTTCTTC,CASSFAREGHEQFF
TRBD2,TRBJ2-5,TRBV13,NA,TGTGCCAGCTCGGGACTAGCAAATAGAACGACCCAGTACTTC,CASSGLANRTTQYF
NA,TRBJ2-1,TRBV4-3,NA,TGCGCCAGCAGCCAAGGGACTCACAATGAGCAGTTCTTC,CASSQGTHNEQFF
TRBD2,TRBJ2-7,TRBV7-3,NA,TGTGCCAGCAGCCCGGTCGCGGGGGGTTCCTACGAGCAGTACTTC,CASSPVAGGSYEQYF
NA,TRBJ1-4,TRBV7-6,NA,TGTGCCAGCAGCTTTCGGCCGGACTTAAATGAAAAACTGTTTTTT,CASSFRPDLNEKLFF
TRBD2,TRBJ2-7,TRBV7-2,NA,TGTGCCAGCAGCTTAGAGCCGGGAGGGTACGAGCAGTACTTC,CASSLEPGGYEQYF
NA,TRBJ2-2,TRBV11-2,NA,TGTGCCAGCAGCTCTTTATTAAACACCGGGGAGCTGTTTTTT,CASSSLLNTGELFF
TRBD1,TRBJ2-3,TRBV6-6,NA,TGTGCCAGCAGCCTAGGGACAGGCACAGATACGCAGTATTTT,CASSLGTGTDTQYF
TRBD2,TRBJ2-1,TRBV7-2,NA,TGTGCCAGCAGCTTAGGTCGGGAGGGCGACAATGAGCAGTTCTTC,CASSLGREGDNEQFF
NA,TRBJ2-1,TRBV7-8,NA,TGTGCCAGCAGCTTATACTCCGCATTGGATGAGCAGTTCTTC,CASSLYSALDEQFF
TRBD1,TRBJ1-2,TRBV23-1,NA,TGCGCCAGCGGGGACAGGGCGGACTATGGCTACACCTTC,CASGDRADYGYTF
TRBD1,TRBJ2-3,TRBV6-1,NA,TGTGCCAGCAGTCCCCGGGACAGGGGATGGGATACGCAGTATTTT,CASSPRDRGWDTQYF
NA,TRBJ1-5,TRBV23-1,NA,TGCGCCAGCAGTCCGCCCTACCGACAGGTGATTAATCAGCCCCAGCATTTT,CASSPPYRQVINQPQHF
TRBD2,TRBJ2-1,TRBV6-5,once,TGTGCCAGCAGTTACGCCCGGACTAGCGGGGGGGATGAGCAGTTCTTC,CASSYARTSGGDEQFF
TRBD2,TRBJ2-7,TRBV28,NA,TGTGCCAGCCGAGAAGCGGGAGTGGGGGACTACGAGCAGTACTTC,CASREAGVGDYEQYF
TRBD1,TRBJ2-7,TRBV6-1,NA,TGTGCCAGCAGTGAATCGCCAGGGGGCTACGAGCAGTACTTC,CASSESPGGYEQYF
TRBD1,TRBJ2-1,TRBV28,NA,TGTGCCAGCAGCCGCAGGGGGATCTCCTACAATGAGCAGTTCTTC,CASSRRGISYNEQFF
NA,TRBJ2-1,TRBV6-1,once,TGTGCCAGCGGCTGGGGGGTAGAGCAGTTCTTC,CASGWGVEQFF
NA,TRBJ2-7,TRBV28,NA,TGTGCCAGCAGTTTTGGACGGGGGTACGAGCAGTACTTC,CASSFGRGYEQYF
NA,TRBJ1-5,TRBV19,NA,TGTGCCAGTAGTCCGGGGAGGGATCAGCCCCAGCATTTT,CASSPGRDQPQHF
TRBD1,TRBJ2-7,TRBV28,NA,TGTGCCAGCAGTTTAGGGGGACAGGTGGGCGAGCAGTACTTC,CASSLGGQVGEQYF